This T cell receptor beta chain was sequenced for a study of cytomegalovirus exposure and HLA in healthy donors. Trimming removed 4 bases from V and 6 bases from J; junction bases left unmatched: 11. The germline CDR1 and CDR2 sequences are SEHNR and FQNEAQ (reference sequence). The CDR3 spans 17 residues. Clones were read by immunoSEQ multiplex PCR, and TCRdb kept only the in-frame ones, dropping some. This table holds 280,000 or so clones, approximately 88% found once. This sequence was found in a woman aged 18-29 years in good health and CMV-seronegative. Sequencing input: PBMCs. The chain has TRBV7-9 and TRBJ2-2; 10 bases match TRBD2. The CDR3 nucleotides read TGTGCCAGCAGCTCCTCACTAGCGGGAATTTCGGCCGGGGAGCTGTTTTTT. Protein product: CASSSSLAGISAGELFF.